These 32 T cell receptor beta chains originate from one sample sequenced in a study of neurological immune-mediated disorders. One entry per CDR3 protein results from TCRdb running MiXCR on the 5' RACE reads. This sample has tens of thousands of distinct CDR3 sequences, with about 3.4% found just once. Material for sequencing was PBMCs. The receptors were gathered from a man between 35 and 55 years old with multiple sclerosis.

This clonotype was detected ten times or more. The CDR3, as DNA: TGCGCCAGCAAGGGGGCAGGAGGCTCTGGAAACACCATATATTTT. It is translated as CASKGAGGSGNTIYF. The genes are TRBV5-1 and TRBJ1-3; TRBD1 matches 7 bases. The CDR3 covers 15 residues. Germline lookup yields CDR1 SGHRS and CDR2 YFSETQ. V was clipped by 6 bases and J by 0 bases; unmatched bases: 6.

This clonotype has a count of ten or more. The gene calls are TRBV5-1 and TRBJ2-2; TRBD2 is a possible D gene (5 bases). Trimming pared 1 base from V and 6 bases from J, leaving 16 bases between. Germline lookup yields CDR1 SGHRS and CDR2 YFSETQ. The CDR3 covers 16 residues. The CDR3 region has the DNA TGCGCCAGCAGCTTGAATTCGGGGAGACTTCCCGGGGAGCTGTTTTTT. Protein sequence: CASSLNSGRLPGELFF.

This clonotype was found many times. The chain is built from TRBV20-1 and TRBJ1-1; D is undetermined. This CDR3 is built from 13 residues. CDR1 and CDR2 (germline): DFQATT, SNEGSKA (reference sequence). V lost 2 bases, J lost 1 base, and 8 bases lay in between. The CDR3 DNA follows: TGCAGTGCTAGACAGGTCGCGAACACTGAAGCTTTCTTT. This gives the protein CSARQVANTEAFF.

This clonotype was picked up many times. This rearrangement joins TRBV5-1 to TRBJ2-2; a weak D match, TRBD2 (6 bases). Per the germline V gene, CDR1 is SGHRS and CDR2 is YFSETQ. The CDR3 is 15 amino acids. Trimming took off 4 bases at V and 1 base at J, with 11 bases between the two ends. CDR3 sequence reads: CASSGGWQNTGELFF. The CDR3 DNA is TGCGCCAGCAGCGGAGGGTGGCAGAACACCGGGGAGCTGTTTTTT.

Ten or more counts support this clonotype. The genes are TRBV2 and TRBJ2-2; a weak D match, TRBD1 (6 bases). Germline V gives CDR1 SNHLY, CDR2 FYNNEI. The CDR3 extends over 14 amino acids. Trimming took off 7 bases at V and 2 bases at J, with 11 bases between the two ends. CDR3 DNA: TGTGCCAGCACAGGGGAAGGAAACACCGGGGAGCTGTTTTTT. It yields the protein CASTGEGNTGELFF.

This clonotype was counted ten times or more. The chain employs TRBV3-1 and TRBJ1-3; D is uncertain. The V gene lost 1 base and the J gene lost 1 base, with 5 bases spanning the gap. This CDR3 region has 14 residues. Germline V gives CDR1 LGHDT, CDR2 YNNKEL (reference sequence). CDR3 DNA sequence: TGTGCCAGCAGCCAAGGTCAATCTGGAAACACCATATATTTT. Translating gives CASSQGQSGNTIYF.

Comment on this clonotype: A single base separates this from a much larger clone, so it may be a read error. The chain is built from TRBV5-1 and TRBJ2-7, with 7 bases that match TRBD2. CDR1 and CDR2 (germline): SGHRS, YFSETQ. The CDR3 loop spans 14 amino acids. V dropped 0 bases and J dropped 4; count of bases not matched to a gene: 4. CDR3 sequence reads: CASSLETGRYEQYF. CDR3 DNA sequence: TGCGCCAGCAGCTTGGAGACCGGGAGGTACGAGCAGTACTTC.

This clonotype occurred many times. The rearrangement joins TRBV20-1 to TRBJ1-5; tentatively, D is TRBD1 (6 bases). The V end was cut by 2 bases, the J end by 7 bases, with 15 bases between. This CDR3 comprises 14 residues. Germline V gene lookup returns CDR1 DFQATT and CDR2 SNEGSKA (reference sequence). The CDR3 sequence: CSARPTGIDQPQHF. CDR3 sequence (DNA): TGCAGTGCTAGACCAACAGGGATTGACCAGCCCCAGCATTTT.

This clonotype has at least ten counts. The V gene is TRBV5-1, the J gene TRBJ2-7, with 7 positions matching TRBD1. V lost 4 bases and J lost 0; bases outside the gene matches: 7. The CDR3 spans 15 residues. Germline values: CDR1 SGHRS, CDR2 YFSETQ. CDR3 coding DNA: TGCGCCAGCAGCCCTGGGACAGTCCCCTCCTACGAGCAGTACTTC. Translating it yields CASSPGTVPSYEQYF.

This clonotype was seen only a few times. The chain employs TRBV6-5 and TRBJ1-3; a possible D gene is TRBD1 (6 bases). Germline V lookup: CDR1 MNHEY, CDR2 SVGAGI. V lost 5 bases and J lost 0, with 11 bases in between. CDR3 length equals 15 residues. The CDR3 DNA is TGTGCCAGCAGTATAGGACAGAGCTCTGGAAACACCATATATTTT. Protein: CASSIGQSSGNTIYF.

This clonotype was detected ten times or more. The V gene is TRBV20-1, the J gene TRBJ2-1; 11 nucleotides match TRBD2. The CDR3 totals 19 residues. J gave up 1 base and V 7 bases, and 18 bases lay outside the gene matches. Germline loops: CDR1 DFQATT, CDR2 SNEGSKA (reference sequence). This CDR3 reads CSVSERASGRYGSYNEQFF. Written as DNA, the CDR3 is TGCAGTGTTAGCGAGAGGGCTAGCGGGAGGTATGGATCCTACAATGAGCAGTTCTTC.

This clonotype was detected ten times or more. The gene calls are TRBV9 and TRBJ2-2; maybe TRBD1 (5 bases). There are 15 residues in the CDR3. Trimming cost V 0 bases and J 5 bases, with 11 bases left between them. CDR1 is SGDLS, CDR2 YYNGEE, per germline. DNA for the CDR3: TGTGCCAGCAGCGTAGGGGCAGGGCAAACCGGGGAGCTGTTTTTT. Its translation is CASSVGAGQTGELFF. The entire variable domain, with the rest obtained from reference TRBV9 and TRBJ2-2, is as follows: DSGVTQTPKHLITATGQRVTLRCSPRSGDLSVYWYQQSLDQGLQFLIQYYNGEERAKGNILERFSAQQFPDLHSELNLSSLELGDSALYFCASSVGAGQTGELFFGEGSRLTVL.

This clonotype was seen repeatedly, ten times or more. This rearrangement joins TRBV12-3 or TRBV12-4 to TRBJ1-3, with 9 bases fitting TRBD1. V lost 0 bases and J lost 3; bases outside the gene matches: 3. The CDR3 contains 16 residues. CDR3: CASSLAGQGGGNTIYF. In DNA form, the CDR3 reads TGTGCCAGCAGTTTAGCGGGACAGGGAGGTGGAAACACCATATATTTT.

This clonotype was counted at least ten times. The chain is built from TRBV5-1 and TRBJ1-1; the D is unclear. The CDR3 totals 13 residues. The V end was cut by 0 bases, the J end by 6 bases, with 9 bases between. Per germline, CDR1 SGHRS and CDR2 YFSETQ. CDR3 amino acids: CASSLGTGAEAFF. The CDR3 DNA follows: TGCGCCAGCAGCTTGGGGACTGGCGCTGAAGCTTTCTTT.

This clonotype was observed many times. V usage is TRBV20-1 and J usage is TRBJ2-2; 8 positions match TRBD2. The CDR3 runs 14 residues. Germline CDR1 DFQATT, CDR2 SNEGSKA (reference sequence). The J segment lost 2 bases and the V segment lost 6 bases, leaving 5 bases of the junction unmatched. CDR3 sequence: CSATSGSNTGELFF. CDR3 in DNA: TGCAGTGCAACCAGCGGGAGTAACACCGGGGAGCTGTTTTTT.

Only a few counts were recorded for this clonotype. A much larger clone differs by one base, so this may be a read error. The V and J genes are TRBV20-1 and TRBJ1-5; D possibly corresponds to TRBD1 (5 bases). CDR1 and CDR2 from the germline V gene are DFQATT and SNEGSKA (reference sequence). The CDR3 sequence is 12 residues long. Here the CDR3 DNA reads TGCAGTGCTAGGACAGTGAATCAGCACCAGCATTTT. It specifies CSARTVNQHQHF.

The sample holds many counts of this clonotype. The chain uses TRBV5-5 and TRBJ1-4; 8 nucleotides match TRBD1. J was trimmed by 5 bases and V by 6 bases; bases with no gene match: 6. Germline values: CDR1 SGHKS, CDR2 YYEKEE (reference sequence). This CDR3 comprises 14 residues. The CDR3: CASTRGQENEKLFF. The CDR3 coding sequence is TGTGCCAGCACCCGGGGACAGGAGAATGAAAAACTGTTTTTT.

This clonotype was seen ten or more times. The chain has TRBV5-1 and TRBJ2-5; 10 nucleotides agree with TRBD2. CDR1 is SGHRS, CDR2 YFSETQ, per germline. The ends lost 2 bases at V and 2 bases at J; junction bases unmatched: 3. The CDR3 spans 15 residues. The CDR3 sequence is CASSLALAGQETQYF. Here the CDR3 DNA reads TGCGCCAGCAGCTTAGCACTAGCGGGGCAAGAGACCCAGTACTTC.

A remark on this clonotype: Lacking the conserved final phenylalanine or tryptophan, this CDR3 likely reflects a read error. This chain connects TRBV20-1 to TRBJ1-5; possibly TRBD1 for D (6 bases). Trimming removed 6 bases at V and 9 bases at J, with 18 bases between. This CDR3 contains 13 residues. Germline CDR1 DFQATT, CDR2 SNEGSKA (reference sequence). CDR3 protein: CSAGGTNSLPQHN. In DNA, the CDR3 is TGCAGTGCCGGGGGGACAAACAGTTTGCCCCAGCATAAT.

The chain is built from TRBV12-3 or TRBV12-4 and TRBJ1-1; tentative D call: TRBD1 (5 bases). Trimming shortened V by 5 bases and J by 7 bases, and 14 bases separated the two germline ends. CDR3 length: 13 amino acids. For the CDR3, the DNA is TGTGCCAGCAGTCCCCGCAGGGACTATGAAGCTTTCTTT. Translating gives CASSPRRDYEAFF.

As concerns this clonotype: This could be a read error, since a much larger clone is one nucleotide away. The chain joins TRBV2 to TRBJ2-7; TRBD2 might be the D (5 bases). From germline, CDR1 is SNHLY and CDR2 FYNNEI. This CDR3 contains 15 residues. The V gene lost 1 base and the J gene lost 0 bases, with 10 bases spanning the gap. The CDR3 loop reads CASSEGETNSYEQYF. As DNA, the CDR3 is TGTGCCAGCAGTGAAGGGGAGACGAACTCCTACGAGCAGTACTTC. Drawing the rest from reference TRBV2 and TRBJ2-7, the complete variable domain is EPEVTQTPSHQVTQMGQEVILRCVPISNHLYFYWYRQILGQKVEFLVSFYNNEISEKSEIFDDQFSVERPDGSNFTLKIRSTKLEDSAMYFCASSEGETNSYEQYFGPGTRLTVT.

Points on this clonotype: A much larger clone differs from this one at a single base, so this may be a read error. The genes are TRBV5-1 and TRBJ2-6; D remains unclear. V was clipped by 4 bases and J by 0 bases, with 5 bases between them. The CDR3 spans 14 residues. Germline values: CDR1 SGHRS, CDR2 YFSETQ. In DNA, the CDR3 is TGCGCCAGCAGCCACACCTCTGGGGCCAACGTCCTGACTTTC. Translating gives CASSHTSGANVLTF.

This clonotype was observed at least ten times. The chain couples TRBV5-1 to TRBJ1-4, with a possible D match to TRBD1 (6 bases). The V end was cut by 2 bases, the J end by 0 bases, with 14 bases between. Germline CDR1 is SGHRS and CDR2 is YFSETQ. CDR3 length: 17 residues. The CDR3 protein is CASSFGGRLATNEKLFF. CDR3 DNA: TGCGCCAGCAGCTTTGGGGGCAGGCTTGCAACTAATGAAAAACTGTTTTTT.

Ten or more counts support this clonotype. The rearrangement links TRBV7-4 to TRBJ2-3; D call uncertain. Trimming took off 1 base at V and 3 bases at J, with 8 bases between the two ends. In germline, CDR1 is SGHVT, CDR2 SQSDAQ. This CDR3 has 14 amino acids. The CDR3 DNA is TGTGCCAGCAGCTTAGGGGTTCAGACAGATACGCAGTATTTT. Protein sequence: CASSLGVQTDTQYF.

The J gene is TRBJ2-3, the V gene TRBV6-1, with 10 bases lining up with TRBD2. Germline CDR1 reads MNHNS; CDR2 reads SASEGT. V gave up 3 bases and J gave up 0 bases; unmatched junction bases: 0. This CDR3 has 15 residues. CDR3 bases: TGTGCCAGCAGTGATAGCGGGAGGAGCACAGATACGCAGTATTTT. This gives the protein CASSDSGRSTDTQYF.

This clonotype has at least ten counts. The rearrangement joins TRBV20-1 to TRBJ2-5, with D unresolved. The CDR3 is 15 residues long. Germline V gives CDR1 DFQATT, CDR2 SNEGSKA (reference sequence). Trimming cost V 0 bases and J 5 bases, with 16 bases left between them. For the CDR3, the DNA is TGCAGTGCTAGAGATCCCCTAGGTCGCACCGAGACCCAGTACTTC. Its translation is CSARDPLGRTETQYF.

There are many counts of this clonotype. The gene calls are TRBV3-1 and TRBJ1-1, with D hard to call. V was pared by 4 bases and J by 6 bases, with 12 bases between. Per germline, CDR1 LGHDT and CDR2 YNNKEL (reference sequence). This CDR3 spans 13 amino acids. The CDR3 coding sequence is TGTGCCAGCAGCCCCCGACCCTCAGCTGAAGCTTTCTTT. Its protein is CASSPRPSAEAFF.

This clonotype was recorded at least ten times. V usage is TRBV7-2 and J usage is TRBJ1-1; a weak D match, TRBD1 (5 bases). CDR1 and CDR2 (germline): SGHTA, FQGNSA. The ends were cut back, 8 bases at V and 5 bases at J, with 24 bases in the middle. This CDR3 is built from 16 residues. The CDR3 sequence: CASSPGGVLFGTEAFF. As DNA, the CDR3 is TGTGCCAGCTCCCCTGGGGGGGTCCTATTTGGAACTGAAGCTTTCTTT.

This clonotype has at least ten counts. This rearrangement joins TRBV12-3 or TRBV12-4 to TRBJ2-1; D possibly corresponds to TRBD2 (5 bases). V gave up 5 bases and J gave up 6 bases, with 17 bases separating them. The CDR3 totals 15 residues. The CDR3 region has the DNA TGTGCCAGCAGTCCAACTAGGAGAAGAGGCAATGAGCAGTTCTTC. Amino acid sequence: CASSPTRRRGNEQFF.

This clonotype was seen repeatedly, ten times or more. The gene calls are TRBV5-1 and TRBJ2-3, with 10 bases fitting TRBD2. The V segment lost 2 bases and the J segment 4 bases; nucleotides outside the gene matches: 10. The germline gives CDR1 SGHRS, CDR2 YFSETQ. The CDR3 runs 17 residues. In DNA form, the CDR3 reads TGCGCCAGCAGCTTTGGGAGCGGGACTAGCGTATCAGATACGCAGTATTTT. It specifies CASSFGSGTSVSDTQYF.

Ten or more counts support this clonotype. J is TRBJ1-5 and V is TRBV20-1, with 9 bases lining up with TRBD1. Trimming took 6 bases from V and 6 from J; bases not matched to a gene: 6. The CDR3 has 13 amino acids. Germline V lookup: CDR1 DFQATT, CDR2 SNEGSKA (reference sequence). CDR3 DNA: TGCAGTGCCAGAACAGGGGGCGGTCAGCCCCAGCATTTT. Translating gives CSARTGGGQPQHF.

A word on this clonotype: A much larger clone lies a single base off, so this may be a read error. The gene calls are TRBV12-3 or TRBV12-4 and TRBJ2-2, with D unresolved. The CDR3 loop spans 12 amino acids. The CDR3 protein is CDSSFTAGELFF. CDR3 bases: TGTGACAGCAGTTTTACGGCCGGGGAGCTGTTTTTT.